This T cell receptor beta chain was captured by sequencing in a study of T cell responses to AZD1222 COVID-19 vaccine. Findings and limits, study-wide: A mostly white British donor set with more females was recruited, and clonal diversity was possibly underestimated.

As to this clone: The target antigen is unknown.

The trim removed 8 bases at V and 1 base at J, leaving 7 bases unmatched. The CDR3 has 13 amino acids. Germline-derived CDR1 and CDR2 are GTSNPN and SVGIG (reference sequence). TCRdb's table, derived via immunoSEQ multiplex PCR, lists solely in-frame clones and lacks some. Of approximately 100,000 clones detected, about nine tenths appear once; the ten largest clones hold around 4.8%. This TCR came from an adult in good health. The chain combines TRBV30 with TRBJ1-1, with 7 bases fitting TRBD1. The sample in question was peripheral blood, obtained on day 0 of AZD1222 vaccination. The CDR3 bases are TGTGCCACAAGAAGGGGGCGGAACACTGAAGCTTTCTTT. It encodes CATRRGRNTEAFF.